The 24 T cell receptor beta chains presented below share a single source sample, sequenced in a study of shared clonotypes between healthy human individuals. TCRdb's copy holds only in-frame clones and misses some; the assay was immunoSEQ multiplex PCR. The sample shows some 1,600,000 clones, 98% of them seen only once. The sequenced sample was naive CD4+ T cells sorted from blood. Stated subset: CD45RA+ positively selected. These receptors came from a man aged 30 to 39 in good health.

This clone was found once. The V call is TRBV11-2, the J call TRBJ2-2; D gene ambiguous. The CDR3 contains 14 residues. Germline V gene sequence: CDR1 SGHAT, CDR2 FQNNGV. Trimming stripped 4 bases from V and 9 bases from J, with 15 bases between. CDR3 in DNA: TGTGCCAGCAGCTCTACCCGGAATGTTCGGGAGCTGTTTTTT. This encodes CASSSTRNVRELFF. Based on the CDR3 plus reference TRBV11-2 and TRBJ2-2, the full variable domain is EAGVAQSPRYKIIEKRQSVAFWCNPISGHATLYWYQQILGQGPKLLIQFQNNGVVDDSQLPKDRFSAERLKGVDSTLKIQPAKLEDSAVYLCASSSTRNVRELFFGEGSRLTVL.

This chain joins TRBV7-8 and TRBJ2-1; D might be TRBD1 (6 bases). The germline V gene has CDR1 SGHVS and CDR2 FQNEAQ. This CDR3 is 16 amino acids long. The germline V and J ends were trimmed by 5 bases and 3 bases, with 17 bases remaining between them. Here the CDR3 reads CASSRPWGTLYNEQFF. CDR3 DNA sequence: TGTGCCAGCAGCCGCCCCTGGGGGACACTCTACAATGAGCAGTTCTTC.

The chain couples TRBV28 to TRBJ1-2; 8 bases agree with TRBD1. Trimming cost V 10 bases and J 8 bases; bases outside gene matches: 12. Germline V gene data show CDR1 as MDHEN and CDR2 as SYDVKM. The CDR3 is 13 residues long. The CDR3 region has the DNA TGTGCCACCTCCCTCCAGGGGGCGAGCGGCTACACCTTC. Translation gives CATSLQGASGYTF.

The chain is built from TRBV25-1 and TRBJ2-7; D gene ambiguous. V lost 0 bases and J 4 bases, leaving 10 bases between the germline ends. The CDR3 length is 14 residues. The germline V gene encodes CDR1 MGHDK and CDR2 SYGVNS. In DNA form, the CDR3 reads TGTGCCAGCAGTGAATATGATCAGAGGTACGAGCAGTACTTC. This translates into CASSEYDQRYEQYF.

V and J are TRBV5-1 and TRBJ2-3, with D hard to call. Per germline, CDR1 SGHRS and CDR2 YFSETQ. There are 14 residues in the CDR3. The V end lost 0 bases, the J end lost 2 bases, and 7 bases lay between the germline ends. The CDR3 nucleotides are TGCGCCAGCAGCTTGGAAAGGGACACAGATACGCAGTATTTT. As protein: CASSLERDTDTQYF.

J is TRBJ1-1 and V is TRBV2; the match to TRBD1 covers 7 bases. From germline, CDR1 is SNHLY and CDR2 FYNNEI. This CDR3 contains 13 residues. Unmatched junction bases numbered 8, after V lost 5 bases and J lost 8 bases. The DNA of the CDR3 is TGTGCCAGCAGTTCAGGACAGGACCTAGAAGCTTTCTTT. Its translation: CASSSGQDLEAFF.

On this clone: Within the sample, other DNA sequences also encode this same CDR3. V gene TRBV6-1 combines with J gene TRBJ2-3, with D hard to call. The germline V gene has CDR1 MNHNS and CDR2 SASEGT. The ends were cut back, 8 bases at V and 2 bases at J, with 8 bases in the middle. This CDR3 has 12 amino acids. CDR3 loop: CASRPVTDTQYF. CDR3 DNA sequence: TGTGCCAGCCGTCCCGTCACAGATACGCAGTATTTT.

The chain recombines TRBV29-1 with TRBJ1-5, with D unclear. Trimming left V 6 bases short and J 2 bases short, with 14 bases between. This CDR3 contains 14 residues. The germline gives CDR1 SQVTM, CDR2 ANQGSEA. CDR3 coding DNA: TGCAGCGTATTATCCGGGCAGCGCAATCAGCCCCAGCATTTT. This codes for CSVLSGQRNQPQHF.

The chain employs TRBV2 and TRBJ2-5; D gene unclear. V was pared by 6 bases and J by 3 bases, with 8 bases between. Germline V gene data show CDR1 as SNHLY and CDR2 as FYNNEI. This CDR3 region has 12 residues. CDR3 region: CASSRREETQYF. As DNA, the CDR3 is TGTGCCAGCAGCCGGCGTGAAGAGACCCAGTACTTC.

The gene calls are TRBV19 and TRBJ2-1; D remains ambiguous. The ends were cut back, 2 bases at V and 0 bases at J, with 11 bases in the middle. Germline assignment: CDR1 LNHDA and CDR2 SQIVND (reference sequence). CDR3 length: 16 residues. The DNA of the CDR3 is TGTGCCAGTAGTATACAGCTAGTGAGCTCCTACAATGAGCAGTTCTTC. It yields the protein CASSIQLVSSYNEQFF.

The chain links TRBV7-9 to TRBJ1-1, with a weak D call TRBD1 (5 bases). Germline V gives CDR1 SEHNR, CDR2 FQNEAQ (reference sequence). There are 16 residues in the CDR3. V dropped 1 base and J dropped 1 base, with 13 bases sitting between them. CDR3 DNA sequence: TGTGCCAGCAGCTTAGATGTTAGGGGTTGGAACACTGAAGCTTTCTTT. Translating gives CASSLDVRGWNTEAFF. Together with reference TRBV7-9 and TRBJ1-1, the CDR3 gives the full variable domain: DTGVSQNPRHKITKRGQNVTFRCDPISEHNRLYWYRQTLGQGPEFLTYFQNEAQLEKSRLLSDRFSAERPKGSFSTLEIQRTEQGDSAMYLCASSLDVRGWNTEAFFGQGTRLTVV.

The chain carries TRBV7-6 and TRBJ2-5, with D possibly matching TRBD2 (6 bases). CDR1 is SGHVS and CDR2 is FNYEAQ in the germline V gene. Trimming took 5 bases from V and 5 from J, leaving 6 bases between them. The CDR3 sequence is 11 residues long. In DNA form, the CDR3 reads TGTGCCAGCAGCCGGGGGGAGACCCAGTACTTC. Its translation is CASSRGETQYF.

V and J are TRBV28 and TRBJ1-1, with a weak D call TRBD1 (5 bases). Germline CDR1 and CDR2: MDHEN and SYDVKM. V gave up 6 bases and J gave up 4 bases, with 12 bases separating them. This CDR3 contains 13 residues. The CDR3: CASSNVGTTEAFF. The CDR3 coding sequence is TGTGCCAGCAGCAACGTAGGGACCACTGAAGCTTTCTTT.

The chain links TRBV5-6 to TRBJ2-7; possibly TRBD1 for D (5 bases). This CDR3 has 14 amino acids. Trimming left V 5 bases short and J 1 base short, with 13 bases between. Germline V gene lookup returns CDR1 SGHDT and CDR2 YYEEEE. CDR3 sequence: CASSGASGSYEQYF. DNA of the CDR3: TGTGCCAGCAGTGGGGCGTCTGGATCCTACGAGCAGTACTTC.

The chain employs TRBV12-5 and TRBJ1-1, with no clear D. Trimming removed 4 bases from V and 4 bases from J, with 10 bases in between. CDR3 length: 13 amino acids. Germline V gene data show CDR1 as LGHNT and CDR2 as FRNRAP. The CDR3 is CASGSGLGTEAFF. In DNA form, the CDR3 reads TGTGCTAGTGGTTCCGGTTTGGGCACTGAAGCTTTCTTT.

The rearrangement links TRBV19 to TRBJ2-7, with D perhaps TRBD1 or TRBD2 (6 bases each). The CDR3 runs 15 residues. Trimming cost V 2 bases and J 5 bases, with 16 bases left between them. Germline V gives CDR1 LNHDA, CDR2 SQIVND (reference sequence). CDR3 protein: CASSIFGGQIHEQYF. As DNA, the CDR3 is TGTGCCAGTAGTATATTTGGGGGGCAGATCCACGAGCAGTACTTC.

J is TRBJ2-5 and V is TRBV9; 9 nucleotides align to TRBD2. V shed 7 bases and J 5 bases; nucleotides not matched to a gene: 15. CDR3 length equals 16 residues. Per germline, CDR1 SGDLS and CDR2 YYNGEE. The CDR3 loop is CASSTPGGRAGETQYF. The CDR3 DNA reads as TGTGCCAGCTCGACCCCCGGCGGGAGGGCCGGGGAGACCCAGTACTTC. Full variable domain (missing parts from reference TRBV9 and TRBJ2-5): DSGVTQTPKHLITATGQRVTLRCSPRSGDLSVYWYQQSLDQGLQFLIQYYNGEERAKGNILERFSAQQFPDLHSELNLSSLELGDSALYFCASSTPGGRAGETQYFGPGTRLLVL.

This clone was seen only once. The chain is built from TRBV11-3 and TRBJ2-6; D uncertain. The CDR3 covers 13 residues. The V gene's germline CDR1 is SGHNT and CDR2 YENEEA. Trimming took 3 bases from V and 5 from J, leaving 5 bases between them. The DNA for the CDR3 is TGTGCCAGCAGCTTCGACAGGGCCAACGTCCTGACTTTC. Its protein product is CASSFDRANVLTF.

This chain connects TRBV29-1 to TRBJ2-5; D is unclear. CDR1 is SQVTM and CDR2 is ANQGSEA in the germline V gene. CDR3 length: 12 amino acids. The ends were cut back, 3 bases at V and 7 bases at J, with 12 bases in the middle. This CDR3 reads CSVESVIGTQYF. The CDR3, as DNA: TGCAGCGTTGAGTCAGTGATTGGGACCCAGTACTTC.

The genes are TRBV6-6 and TRBJ2-7; possibly TRBD1 for D (5 bases). V lost 2 bases and J lost 2, with 10 bases in between. This CDR3 region has 14 residues. Germline CDR1 MNHNY, CDR2 SVGAGI (reference sequence). The CDR3 DNA sequence: TGTGCCAGCAGTTACCCCCGGACACCCTACGAGCAGTACTTC. The encoded protein is CASSYPRTPYEQYF.

The J gene is TRBJ2-5, the V gene TRBV5-1; 9 bases agree with TRBD1. Germline-derived CDR1 and CDR2 are SGHRS and YFSETQ. The CDR3 consists of 15 residues. With V trimmed by 4 bases and J by 5 bases, 9 bases remained unmatched. CDR3: CASSPGTGLSETQYF. DNA of the CDR3: TGCGCCAGCAGCCCCGGGACAGGGCTTAGTGAGACCCAGTACTTC.

This chain joins TRBV7-9 and TRBJ2-2; weak D call: TRBD2 (6 bases). CDR1 and CDR2 (germline): SEHNR, FQNEAQ (reference sequence). This CDR3 has 14 residues. The V gene lost 6 bases and the J gene lost 2 bases, with 10 bases spanning the gap. CDR3 region: CASRFGTNTGELFF. For the CDR3, the DNA is TGTGCCAGCAGGTTTGGGACTAACACCGGGGAGCTGTTTTTT. Based on the CDR3 plus reference TRBV7-9 and TRBJ2-2, the full variable domain is DTGVSQNPRHKITKRGQNVTFRCDPISEHNRLYWYRQTLGQGPEFLTYFQNEAQLEKSRLLSDRFSAERPKGSFSTLEIQRTEQGDSAMYLCASRFGTNTGELFFGEGSRLTVL.

This clone was counted once. The rearrangement links TRBV6-1 to TRBJ2-6; D is unresolved. V was pared by 2 bases and J by 2 bases, with 7 bases between. The CDR3 is made up of 15 amino acids. In germline, CDR1 is MNHNS, CDR2 SASEGT. This chain's CDR3 is CASSESSPGANVLTF. The CDR3 nucleotides read TGTGCCAGCAGTGAATCGTCACCTGGGGCCAACGTCCTGACTTTC.

This clone came up once. The chain couples TRBV18 to TRBJ1-3, with D possibly TRBD1 on 6 matching bases. The V and J ends lost 6 bases and 0 bases respectively, with 15 bases between them. Germline CDR1 reads KGHSH; CDR2 reads LQKENI. There are 16 residues in the CDR3. CDR3 in amino acids: CASSILDRDSGNTIYF. The CDR3 bases are TGTGCCAGCTCTATATTGGACAGAGACTCTGGAAACACCATATATTTT.